Presented here are 18 T cell receptor beta chains from one specimen sequenced in a study of CD8 T cells in Susac syndrome. Random hexamers were used to reverse transcribe roughly 0.45 to 1 ug of RNA. Each CDR3 protein is one row after TCRdb ran MiXCR on the immunoSEQ multiplex PCR reads. The sample lists roughly 180,000 distinct CDR3 sequences; about 95% were seen once. Sequencing was performed on CD4+ T cells from PBMCs. The receptors originated from a human donor with Susac syndrome.

The genes are TRBV6-5 and TRBJ2-1; D gene unclear. This CDR3 region has 10 residues. Germline V gene sequence: CDR1 MNHEY, CDR2 SVGAGI. Trimming took 8 bases from V and 5 from J, leaving 4 bases between them. The CDR3 sequence is CASGDNEQFF. In DNA form, the CDR3 reads TGTGCCAGCGGGGACAATGAGCAGTTCTTC.

CDR3 protein: CSASSLAGASYQETQYF. The DNA for the CDR3 is TGCAGTGCTAGTAGTCTAGCGGGGGCCTCGTACCAAGAGACCCAGTACTTC. The chain uses TRBV20-1 and TRBJ2-5, with TRBD2 identical over 10 bases. J lost 0 bases, V lost 3 bases, and 10 bases had no gene match. This CDR3 is 17 amino acids long. The V gene's germline CDR1 is DFQATT and CDR2 SNEGSKA (reference sequence).

The chain recombines TRBV3-1 with TRBJ2-7; D possibly corresponds to TRBD1 (5 bases). Per germline, CDR1 LGHDT and CDR2 YNNKEL (reference sequence). Trimming cost V 6 bases and J 2 bases, with 11 bases left between them. CDR3 length: 13 amino acids. In DNA, the CDR3 is TGTGCCAGCAGTCCAGGGAAGCCCTACGAGCAGTACTTC. This encodes CASSPGKPYEQYF.

The chain couples TRBV12-3 or TRBV12-4 to TRBJ2-7; TRBD2 agrees at 8 bases. The CDR3 extends over 12 amino acids. Trimming removed 11 bases from V and 5 bases from J; junction bases left unmatched: 8. Here the CDR3 reads CASGGRADEQYF. The CDR3 nucleotides read TGTGCCTCGGGGGGGAGGGCGGACGAGCAGTACTTC.

CDR3 sequence (DNA): TGTGCCAGCAGCCAAGATCGTATGGTCACCGGGGAGCTGTTTTTT. Protein product: CASSQDRMVTGELFF. The genes are TRBV14 and TRBJ2-2, with D unclear. V was clipped by 0 bases and J by 4 bases, with 9 bases between them. Germline CDR1 is SGHDN and CDR2 is FVKESK. CDR3 size: 15 residues.

The rearrangement links TRBV29-1 to TRBJ1-1; D remains ambiguous. The ends were cut back, 6 bases at V and 0 bases at J, with 11 bases in the middle. The CDR3 runs 13 residues. CDR1 and CDR2 from the germline V gene are SQVTM and ANQGSEA. CDR3 coding DNA: TGCAGCGTCCCAAAGGGCTTGAACACTGAAGCTTTCTTT. It specifies CSVPKGLNTEAFF.

This clonotype was observed a single time. This rearrangement joins TRBV3-1 to TRBJ1-2; D uncertain. V lost 0 bases to trimming and J lost 8 bases, with 7 bases between them. The germline V gene has CDR1 LGHDT and CDR2 YNNKEL (reference sequence). The CDR3 covers 12 residues. The CDR3 is CASSQDLGGYTF. In nucleotides, the CDR3 is TGTGCCAGCAGCCAAGATTTAGGAGGCTACACCTTC.

V is TRBV7-2 and J is TRBJ2-5, with TRBD2 matching 7 bases. Trimming at V came to 6 bases and at J to 1 base, leaving 17 bases not matched to a gene. Germline V gives CDR1 SGHTA, CDR2 FQGNSA. The CDR3 has 18 amino acids. The CDR3 DNA reads TGTGCCAGCAGGACCATCCTTACTAGCGCGGTATCCCAAGAGACCCAGTACTTC. It is translated as CASRTILTSAVSQETQYF.

J is TRBJ2-1 and V is TRBV20-1, with 7 bases fitting TRBD1. This CDR3 comprises 14 residues. After removal of 2 bases from V and 9 bases from J, the junction contained 10 bases not matched to a gene. CDR1 and CDR2 from the germline V gene are DFQATT and SNEGSKA (reference sequence). Here the CDR3 DNA reads TGCAGTGCTAGATCCCCCACAGGGGATGCTGAGCAGTTCTTC. This sequence encodes CSARSPTGDAEQFF.

The gene calls are TRBV7-9 and TRBJ2-7; 10 nucleotides align to TRBD1. Germline trimming cut 3 bases from V and 6 bases from J; bases unmatched to any gene: 2. The length of the CDR3 is 13 residues. Germline CDR1 reads SEHNR; CDR2 reads FQNEAQ (reference sequence). The CDR3 protein is CASSLRTGGEQYF. The CDR3 nucleotides read TGTGCCAGCAGCTTGCGGACAGGGGGCGAGCAGTACTTC.

J is TRBJ1-4 and V is TRBV12-3 or TRBV12-4, with D unclear. This CDR3 has 13 amino acids. Deletions cut 3 bases from V and 8 bases from J, with 10 bases between. The CDR3 region has the DNA TGTGCCAGCAGTTTCGGTAATTCGGAAAAACTGTTTTTT. It yields the protein CASSFGNSEKLFF.

This chain joins TRBV12-3 or TRBV12-4 and TRBJ1-1; D is perhaps TRBD1 (5 bases). The CDR3 is 13 amino acids. The V end was cut by 3 bases, the J end by 6 bases, with 11 bases between. CDR3 in amino acids: CASSFLRDAEAFF. The CDR3 nucleotides read TGTGCCAGCAGTTTCCTCAGGGATGCTGAAGCTTTCTTT.

V usage is TRBV28 and J usage is TRBJ2-1; 13 bases are a match to TRBD2. The trim removed 6 bases at V and 8 bases at J, leaving 19 bases unmatched. This CDR3 spans 19 amino acids. CDR1 and CDR2 (germline): MDHEN, SYDVKM. For the CDR3, the DNA is TGTGCCAGCAGCCGCACCGGGACTAGCGGGACCAGGAGATCGGATGAGCAGTTCTTC. The encoded protein is CASSRTGTSGTRRSDEQFF. The full variable domain, with the rest looked up from reference TRBV28 and TRBJ2-1, is DVKVTQSSRYLVKRTGEKVFLECVQDMDHENMFWYRQDPGLGLRLIYFSYDVKMKEKGDIPEGYSVSREKKERFSLILESASTNQTSMYLCASSRTGTSGTRRSDEQFFGPGTRLTVL.

This sequence joins TRBV10-3 and TRBJ2-5; TRBD1 aligns across 10 bases. Germline assignment: CDR1 ENHRY and CDR2 SYGVKD. The CDR3 has 15 amino acids. Trimming took 2 bases from V and 3 from J; bases not matched to a gene: 3. CDR3 amino acids: CAISEDRGPEETQYF. CDR3 nucleotides: TGTGCCATCAGTGAGGACAGGGGGCCTGAAGAGACCCAGTACTTC.

CDR3 coding DNA: TGTGCCAGCTCACTGCGACTAGCGGAACACCAAGAGACCCAGTACTTC. This gives the protein CASSLRLAEHQETQYF. J is TRBJ2-5 and V is TRBV18; 9 positions agree with TRBD2. The CDR3 is made up of 16 amino acids. Germline values: CDR1 KGHSH, CDR2 LQKENI. Trimming cost V 4 bases and J 0 bases; bases outside gene matches: 6.

The V call is TRBV7-2, the J call TRBJ2-2; 10 bases line up with TRBD1. V was pared by 6 bases and J by 4 bases, with 5 bases of the junction left unmatched. Germline V gene lookup returns CDR1 SGHTA and CDR2 FQGNSA. This CDR3 region has 15 residues. Here the CDR3 reads CASRAGTGATGELFF. As DNA, the CDR3 is TGTGCCAGCAGAGCGGGGACAGGGGCCACCGGGGAGCTGTTTTTT.

As DNA, the CDR3 is TGTGCCATCAGTGGGACTAGCGTCGACGAGCAGTACTTC. Protein: CAISGTSVDEQYF. The chain links TRBV10-3 to TRBJ2-7; 9 nucleotides align to TRBD2. The V segment lost 4 bases and the J segment 5 bases; nucleotides outside the gene matches: 3. The germline V gene has CDR1 ENHRY and CDR2 SYGVKD. The CDR3 totals 13 residues.

The rearrangement joins TRBV15 to TRBJ2-5; D possibly matches TRBD1 or TRBD2 (6 bases each). Germline loops: CDR1 LNHNV, CDR2 YYDKDF (reference sequence). Trimming removed 0 bases from V and 5 bases from J, with 13 bases in between. The CDR3 is 15 amino acids. The CDR3 sequence is CATSRDPGAGETQYF. The DNA of the CDR3 is TGTGCCACCAGCAGAGATCCAGGGGCGGGGGAGACCCAGTACTTC.